The sequence of this T cell receptor beta chain was determined in a study of blood T cell repertoires in COVID-19. Study overall: Acute and convalescent COVID-19 samples came from the United States, Italy and Spain.

TCRdb's copy holds only in-frame clones and misses some; the assay was immunoSEQ multiplex PCR. The sample includes 150,000 to 200,000 clones, about 85% of them seen just once. The V end was cut by 8 bases, the J end by 3 bases, with 17 bases between. CDR1 and CDR2 (germline): SGHAT, FQNNGV. There are 14 residues in the CDR3. The V gene is TRBV11-2, the J gene TRBJ2-7; TRBD2 might be the D (5 bases). Source material: peripheral blood. The sequence was collected from an elderly woman with acute or convalescent COVID-19. In DNA, the CDR3 is TGTGCCAGCGCCCGGACCTCAGAGGGCTACGAGCAGTACTTC. It translates to CASARTSEGYEQYF.